In this sample, the clone carrying this T cell receptor beta chain turned up once. Its antigen is not known. The entry originates in a study of post-analysis software for immune sequencing data. Overall study context: In terms of disease course, relapsing-remitting, secondary progressive and progressive-relapsing multiple sclerosis were included.

The authors incorporated unique molecular identifiers into the TCR beta cDNA libraries. Input amounts of roughly 0.9 to 10 million T cells were used. These gave about 500,000 cDNA molecules, so each molecule approximated one T cell. MiXCR was run by TCRdb on the PCR reads, yielding one entry per CDR3 protein. The sample shows hundreds of thousands of distinct CDR3 sequences, roughly three fifths of them seen only once. Findings and caveats of the study: In multiple sclerosis, normalized Chao1 diversity was significantly below that of controls. A few TRBV segments occurring more often in patients than controls included TRBV5-6, TRBV5-1 and TRBV20-1.

The CDR3 has 18 amino acids. V shed 1 base, J shed 6 bases, and the junction held 14 bases outside the gene matches. Germline CDR1 is SGHRS and CDR2 is YFSETQ. This TCR derives from a girl aged 2 to 10 with multiple sclerosis. The sample taken for sequencing was blood. V is TRBV5-1 and J is TRBJ2-1; 9 bases are shared with TRBD1. Here the CDR3 DNA reads TGCGCCAGCAGCTTGACAGGGGGCTGGAGAGTGGGACTCAATGAGCAGTTCTTC. Protein: CASSLTGGWRVGLNEQFF.